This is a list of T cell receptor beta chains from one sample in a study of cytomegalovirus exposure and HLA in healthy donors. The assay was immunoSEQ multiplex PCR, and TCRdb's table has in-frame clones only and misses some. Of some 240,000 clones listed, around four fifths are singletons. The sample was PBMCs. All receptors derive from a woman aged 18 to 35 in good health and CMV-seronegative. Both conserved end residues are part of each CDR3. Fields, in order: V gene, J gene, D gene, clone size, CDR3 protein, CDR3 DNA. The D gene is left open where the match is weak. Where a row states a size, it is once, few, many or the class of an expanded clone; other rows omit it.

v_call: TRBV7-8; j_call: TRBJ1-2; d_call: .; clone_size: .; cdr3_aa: CASSLNRGEPTLYGYTF; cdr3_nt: TGTGCCAGCAGCTTAAACCGGGGGGAGCCTACCCTCTATGGCTACACCTTC
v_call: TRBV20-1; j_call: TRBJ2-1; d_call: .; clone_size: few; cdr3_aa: CSAREDREQFF; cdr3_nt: TGCAGTGCTAGAGAAGATCGTGAGCAGTTCTTC
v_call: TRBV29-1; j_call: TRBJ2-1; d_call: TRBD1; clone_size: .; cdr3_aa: CSVERQGANYNEQFF; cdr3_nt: TGCAGCGTTGAGAGACAGGGGGCGAACTACAATGAGCAGTTCTTC
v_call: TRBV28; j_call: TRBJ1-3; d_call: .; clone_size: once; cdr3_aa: CASRAGFSGNTIYF; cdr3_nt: TGTGCCAGCAGGGCAGGGTTCTCTGGAAACACCATATATTTT
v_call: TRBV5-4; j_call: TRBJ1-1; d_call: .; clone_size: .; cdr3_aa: CASSFSGRGPNTEAFF; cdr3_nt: TGTGCCAGCAGCTTTTCGGGCAGGGGACCGAACACTGAAGCTTTCTTT
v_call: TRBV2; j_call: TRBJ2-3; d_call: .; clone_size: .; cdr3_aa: CASSEGGGRDTQYF; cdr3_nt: TGTGCCAGCAGTGAAGGCGGGGGCAGAGATACGCAGTATTTT
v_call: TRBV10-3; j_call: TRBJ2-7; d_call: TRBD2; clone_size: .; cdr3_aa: CAIKAGDDEQYF; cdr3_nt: TGTGCCATCAAAGCGGGAGATGACGAGCAGTACTTC
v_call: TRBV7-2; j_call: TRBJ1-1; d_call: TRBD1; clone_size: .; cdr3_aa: CASSPQTGLGTEAFF; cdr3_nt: TGTGCCAGCAGTCCGCAGACAGGGCTAGGCACTGAAGCTTTCTTT
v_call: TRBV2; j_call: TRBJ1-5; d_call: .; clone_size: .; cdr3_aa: CASSGAASSLSNQPQHF; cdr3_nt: TGTGCCAGCAGTGGAGCGGCCAGCTCTCTTAGCAATCAGCCCCAGCATTTT
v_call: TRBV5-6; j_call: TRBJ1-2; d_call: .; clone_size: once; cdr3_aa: CASSLDRVYGYTF; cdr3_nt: TGTGCCAGCAGCTTGGACAGGGTTTATGGCTACACCTTC
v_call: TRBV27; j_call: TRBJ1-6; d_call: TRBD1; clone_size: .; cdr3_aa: CASSRQGHNSPLHF; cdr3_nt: TGTGCCAGCAGCCGACAGGGACATAATTCACCCCTCCACTTT
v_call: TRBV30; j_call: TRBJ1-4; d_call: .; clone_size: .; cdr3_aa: CAWSPGGGKLFF; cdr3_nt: TGTGCCTGGAGTCCCGGGGGGGGAAAACTGTTTTTT
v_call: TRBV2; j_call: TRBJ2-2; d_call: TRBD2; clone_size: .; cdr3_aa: CTSRAGANTGELFF; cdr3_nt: TGTACAAGCCGGGCGGGAGCGAACACCGGGGAGCTGTTTTTT
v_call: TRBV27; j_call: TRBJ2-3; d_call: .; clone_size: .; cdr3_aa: CASRTGSPFTDTQYF; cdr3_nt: TGTGCCAGCAGGACCGGGAGTCCCTTTACAGATACGCAGTATTTT
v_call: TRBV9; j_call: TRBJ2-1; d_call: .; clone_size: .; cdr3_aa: CASSPSGASRDEQFF; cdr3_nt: TGTGCCAGCAGCCCGAGTGGGGCTAGCCGGGATGAGCAGTTCTTC
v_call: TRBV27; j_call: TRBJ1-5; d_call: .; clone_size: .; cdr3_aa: CASSLDKRTSGNQPQHF; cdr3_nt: TGTGCCAGCAGTTTAGACAAGCGCACCTCAGGCAATCAGCCCCAGCATTTT
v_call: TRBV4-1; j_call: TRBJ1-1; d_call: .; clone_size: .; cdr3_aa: CASSRALSAEAFF; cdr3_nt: TGCGCCAGCAGCCGCGCCCTCAGCGCTGAAGCTTTCTTT
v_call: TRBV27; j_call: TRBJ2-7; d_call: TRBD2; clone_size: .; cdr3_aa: CASRWTSGRVGASYEQYF; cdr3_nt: TGTGCCAGCAGGTGGACTAGCGGGAGGGTAGGGGCCTCCTACGAGCAGTACTTC